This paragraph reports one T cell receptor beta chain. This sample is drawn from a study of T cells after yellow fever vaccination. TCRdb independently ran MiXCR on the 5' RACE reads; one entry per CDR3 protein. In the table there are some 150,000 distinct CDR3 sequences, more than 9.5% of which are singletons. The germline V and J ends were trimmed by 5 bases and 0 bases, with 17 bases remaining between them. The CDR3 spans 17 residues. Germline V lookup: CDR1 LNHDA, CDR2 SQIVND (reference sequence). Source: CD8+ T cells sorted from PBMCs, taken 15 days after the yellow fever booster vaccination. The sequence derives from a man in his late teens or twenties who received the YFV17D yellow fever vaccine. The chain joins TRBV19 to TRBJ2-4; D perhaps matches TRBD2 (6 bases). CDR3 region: CASSGGTTVIAKNIQYF. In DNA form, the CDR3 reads TGTGCCAGTAGTGGGGGGACGACGGTGATAGCCAAAAACATTCAGTACTTC. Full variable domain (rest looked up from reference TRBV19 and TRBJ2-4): DGGITQSPKYLFRKEGQNVTLSCEQNLNHDAMYWYRQDPGQGLRLIYYSQIVNDFQKGDIAEGYSVSREKKESFPLTVTSAQKNPTAFYLCASSGGTTVIAKNIQYFGAGTRLSVL.